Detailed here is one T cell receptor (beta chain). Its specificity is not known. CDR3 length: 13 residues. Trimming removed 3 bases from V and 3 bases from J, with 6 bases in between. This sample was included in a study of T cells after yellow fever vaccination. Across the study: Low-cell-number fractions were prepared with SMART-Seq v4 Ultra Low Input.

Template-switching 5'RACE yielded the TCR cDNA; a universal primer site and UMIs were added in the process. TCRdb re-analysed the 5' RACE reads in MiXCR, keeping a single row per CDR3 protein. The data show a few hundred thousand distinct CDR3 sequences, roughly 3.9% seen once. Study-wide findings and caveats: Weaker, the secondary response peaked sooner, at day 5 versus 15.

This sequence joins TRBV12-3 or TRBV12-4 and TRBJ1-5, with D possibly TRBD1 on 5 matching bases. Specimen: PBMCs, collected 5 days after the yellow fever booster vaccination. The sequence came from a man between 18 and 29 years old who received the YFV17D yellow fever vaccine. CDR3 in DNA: TGTGCCAGCAGTTTGGACATCAATCAGCCCCAGCATTTT. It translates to CASSLDINQPQHF.